The source of this TCR beta chain is a study of T cells in localized non-small cell lung cancer. The table came from immunoSEQ multiplex PCR; TCRdb's copy has only in-frame clones and leaves some out. The sample has tens of thousands of clones; over 80% are singletons. This clone has only one observation. The antigen is not known. General observations from the study: Increased T cell density in blood showed an association with longer overall survival. Paired adjacent lung recovered a median around 60 of the top 100 tumor clones.

The TCR comes from a man between 40 and 69 years old with stage III lung adenocarcinoma. The sequencing here drew on peripheral blood mononuclear cells, taken before any cancer treatment.

The chain's CDR3 is CASSVQGTDGYTF. CDR3 in DNA: TGTGCCAGCAGTGTCCAGGGTACGGATGGCTACACCTTC. The genes are TRBV25-1 and TRBJ1-2; D perhaps matches TRBD1 (5 bases). V lost 4 bases and J 6 bases, leaving 12 bases between the germline ends. The V gene's germline CDR1 is MGHDK and CDR2 SYGVNS. This CDR3 region has 13 residues.